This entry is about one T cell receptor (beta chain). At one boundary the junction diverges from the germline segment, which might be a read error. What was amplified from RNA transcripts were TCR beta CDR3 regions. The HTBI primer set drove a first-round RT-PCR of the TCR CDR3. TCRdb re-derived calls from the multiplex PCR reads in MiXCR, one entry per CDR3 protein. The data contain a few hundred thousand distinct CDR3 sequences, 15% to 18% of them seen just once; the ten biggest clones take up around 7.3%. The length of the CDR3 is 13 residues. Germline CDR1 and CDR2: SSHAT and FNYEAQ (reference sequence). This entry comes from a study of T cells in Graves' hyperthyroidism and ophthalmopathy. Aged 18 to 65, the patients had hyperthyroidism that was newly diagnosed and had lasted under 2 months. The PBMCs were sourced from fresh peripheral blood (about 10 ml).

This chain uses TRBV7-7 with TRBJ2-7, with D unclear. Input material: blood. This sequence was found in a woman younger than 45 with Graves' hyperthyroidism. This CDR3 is CASSLSPGREQYF. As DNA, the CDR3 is TGTGCTAGCAGCTTATCCCCTGGGCGCGAGCAGTACTTC.